The 10 T cell receptor beta chains below were found in one sample sequenced in a study of blood T cell repertoires in COVID-19. Libraries were prepared by immunoSEQ multiplex PCR; TCRdb keeps only in-frame clonotypes and omits some of them. The sample holds about 100,000 clones, 80% to 90% seen once. The sequenced material came from PBMCs or T cells enriched from blood (not recorded which). These receptors came from a woman between 50 and 59 years old who had recovered from COVID-19.

Here the CDR3 DNA reads TGCGCCAGCAGCCTGAACAGGGGTCAGACCTACGAGCAGTACTTC. This encodes CASSLNRGQTYEQYF. J is TRBJ2-7 and V is TRBV5-1; 7 bases map to TRBD1. V lost 4 bases, J lost 2 bases, and 9 bases stayed unmatched. This CDR3 is built from 15 residues. Germline CDR1 SGHRS, CDR2 YFSETQ.

V is TRBV19 and J is TRBJ1-5; TRBD1 matches at 9 bases. Germline CDR1 LNHDA, CDR2 SQIVND (reference sequence). The J segment lost 7 bases and the V segment lost 6 bases, leaving 7 bases of the junction unmatched. CDR3 length: 14 residues. DNA of the CDR3: TGTGCCAGTAGGGGGACAGGGTCGTGGCAGCCCCAGCATTTT. It encodes CASRGTGSWQPQHF.

The chain joins TRBV30 to TRBJ2-7; 7 bases are shared with TRBD2. The V gene's germline CDR1 is GTSNPN and CDR2 SVGIG (reference sequence). V was pared by 5 bases and J by 6 bases, with 4 bases of the junction left unmatched. The CDR3 consists of 11 residues. The CDR3 region is CAWGWGGEQYF. CDR3 sequence (DNA): TGTGCCTGGGGCTGGGGGGGCGAGCAGTACTTC.

The V and J genes are TRBV4-1 and TRBJ1-3; 7 bases line up with TRBD1. This CDR3 has 16 residues. Per germline, CDR1 MGHRA and CDR2 YSYEKL. V shed 0 bases and J 0 bases; nucleotides not matched to a gene: 2. The CDR3 sequence: CASSQEAGGSGNTIYF. The CDR3 bases are TGCGCCAGCAGCCAAGAGGCAGGGGGCTCTGGAAACACCATATATTTT.

The chain joins TRBV28 to TRBJ2-1, with 9 nucleotides matching TRBD2. CDR3 size: 13 residues. Germline V gene sequence: CDR1 MDHEN, CDR2 SYDVKM. After removal of 6 bases from V and 9 bases from J, the junction contained 6 bases not matched to a gene. In nucleotides, the CDR3 is TGTGCCAGCAGCTCGGGACTAGCTTTTGAGCAGTTCTTC. Amino acids: CASSSGLAFEQFF.

The V and J genes are TRBV5-1 and TRBJ1-4; D uncertain. Trimming pared 6 bases from V and 5 bases from J, leaving 14 bases between. The CDR3 is 14 residues long. The germline gives CDR1 SGHRS, CDR2 YFSETQ. The DNA of the CDR3 is TGCGCCAGCACTTTAGAGGGCCTCAATGAAAAACTGTTTTTT. This codes for CASTLEGLNEKLFF.

V is TRBV18 and J is TRBJ1-1; TRBD1 matches at 7 bases. The CDR3 has 16 amino acids. Germline V gene lookup returns CDR1 KGHSH and CDR2 LQKENI. The J segment lost 2 bases and the V segment lost 0 bases, leaving 6 bases of the junction unmatched. The CDR3 reads CASSPPLGQTNTEAFF. CDR3 coding DNA: TGTGCCAGCTCACCACCCCTGGGACAGACAAACACTGAAGCTTTCTTT.

This chain connects TRBV7-2 to TRBJ2-1, with D perhaps matching TRBD2 (5 bases). Germline V gene data show CDR1 as SGHTA and CDR2 as FQGNSA. This CDR3 has 17 amino acids. V gave up 0 bases and J gave up 5 bases, with 17 bases separating them. In DNA, the CDR3 is TGTGCCAGCAGCTTAGCGGGGAGACTCATCGGGAACAATGAGCAGTTCTTC. The encoded protein is CASSLAGRLIGNNEQFF.

The chain combines TRBV11-3 with TRBJ1-1; unclear D gene. CDR1 and CDR2 (germline): SGHNT, YENEEA. Trimming pared 11 bases from V and 0 bases from J, leaving 19 bases between. There are 15 residues in the CDR3. The CDR3: CALFVGHLMNTEAFF. In DNA form, the CDR3 reads TGTGCCCTCTTCGTTGGGCACCTCATGAACACTGAAGCTTTCTTT.

The chain combines TRBV4-2 with TRBJ2-5; possibly TRBD2 for D (5 bases). Trimming took off 4 bases at V and 5 bases at J, with 14 bases between the two ends. The germline V gene has CDR1 LGHNA and CDR2 YNFKEQ. The CDR3 has 14 amino acids. CDR3 DNA sequence: TGTGCCAGCAGCCCAGCCACTAGTGCTGAGACCCAGTACTTC. Translating it yields CASSPATSAETQYF.